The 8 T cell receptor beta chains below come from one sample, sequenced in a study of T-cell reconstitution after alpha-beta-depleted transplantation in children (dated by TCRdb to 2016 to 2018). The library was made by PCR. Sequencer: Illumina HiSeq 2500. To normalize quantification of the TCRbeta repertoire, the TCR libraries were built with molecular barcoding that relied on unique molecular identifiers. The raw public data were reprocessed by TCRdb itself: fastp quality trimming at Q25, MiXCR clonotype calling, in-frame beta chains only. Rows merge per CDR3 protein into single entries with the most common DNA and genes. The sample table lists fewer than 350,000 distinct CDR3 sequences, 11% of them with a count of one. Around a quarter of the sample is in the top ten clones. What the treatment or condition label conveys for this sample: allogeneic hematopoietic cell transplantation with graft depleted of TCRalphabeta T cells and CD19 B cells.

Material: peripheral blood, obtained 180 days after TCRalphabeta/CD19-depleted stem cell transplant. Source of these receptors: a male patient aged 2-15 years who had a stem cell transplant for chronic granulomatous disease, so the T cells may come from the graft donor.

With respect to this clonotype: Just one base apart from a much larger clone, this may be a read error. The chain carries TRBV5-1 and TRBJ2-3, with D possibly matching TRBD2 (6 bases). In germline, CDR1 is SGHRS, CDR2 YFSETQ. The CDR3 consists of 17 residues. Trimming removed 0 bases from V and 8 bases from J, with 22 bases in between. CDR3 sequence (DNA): TGCGCCAGCAGCTTGGAGGCCGGGAGAGATTTTGGAGGTACGCAGTATTTT. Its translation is CASSLEAGRDFGGTQYF.

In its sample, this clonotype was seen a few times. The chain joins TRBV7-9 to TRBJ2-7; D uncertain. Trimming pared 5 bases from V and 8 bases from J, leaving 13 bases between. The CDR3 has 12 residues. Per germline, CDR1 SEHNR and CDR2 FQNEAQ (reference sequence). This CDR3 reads CASSLVAGQQYF. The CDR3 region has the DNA TGTGCCAGCAGCCTCGTTGCCGGACAGCAGTACTTC.

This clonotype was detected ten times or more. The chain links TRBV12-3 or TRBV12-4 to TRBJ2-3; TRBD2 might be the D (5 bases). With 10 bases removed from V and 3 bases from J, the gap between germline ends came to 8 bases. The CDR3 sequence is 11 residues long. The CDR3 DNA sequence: TGTGCCACCGGAGGAACAGATACGCAGTATTTT. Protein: CATGGTDTQYF.

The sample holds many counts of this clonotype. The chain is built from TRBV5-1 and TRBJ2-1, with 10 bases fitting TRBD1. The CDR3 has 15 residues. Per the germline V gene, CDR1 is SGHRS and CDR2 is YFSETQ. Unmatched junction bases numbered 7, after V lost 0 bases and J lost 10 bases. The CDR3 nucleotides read TGCGCCAGCAGCTTGGAGGGGACAGGGGAGGACGAGCAGTTCTTC. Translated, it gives CASSLEGTGEDEQFF.

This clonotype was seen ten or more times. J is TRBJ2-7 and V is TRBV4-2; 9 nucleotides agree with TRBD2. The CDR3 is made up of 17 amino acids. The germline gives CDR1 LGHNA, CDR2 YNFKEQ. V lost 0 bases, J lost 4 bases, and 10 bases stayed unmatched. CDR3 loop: CASSQEGGGTSSYEQYF. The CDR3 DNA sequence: TGTGCCAGCAGCCAAGAAGGGGGAGGGACTAGCAGTTACGAGCAGTACTTC.

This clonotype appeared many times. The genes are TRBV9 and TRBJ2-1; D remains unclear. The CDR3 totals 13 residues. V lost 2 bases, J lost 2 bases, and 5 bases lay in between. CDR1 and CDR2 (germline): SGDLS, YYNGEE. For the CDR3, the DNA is TGTGCCAGCAGCGTGTCGGCCTACAATGAGCAGTTCTTC. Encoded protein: CASSVSAYNEQFF.

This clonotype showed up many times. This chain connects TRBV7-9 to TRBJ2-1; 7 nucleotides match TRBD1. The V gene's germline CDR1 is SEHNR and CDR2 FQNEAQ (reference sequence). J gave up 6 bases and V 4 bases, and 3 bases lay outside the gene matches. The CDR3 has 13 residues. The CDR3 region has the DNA TGTGCCAGCAGCTACACAGGGGCCAATGAGCAGTTCTTC. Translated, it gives CASSYTGANEQFF.

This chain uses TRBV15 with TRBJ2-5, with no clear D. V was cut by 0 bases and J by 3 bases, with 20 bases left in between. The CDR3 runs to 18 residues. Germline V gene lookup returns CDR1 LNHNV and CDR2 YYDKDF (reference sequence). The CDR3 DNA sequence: TGTGCCACCAGCAGAGATGGCGGCTGGCTCGGCTCGGAAGAGACCCAGTACTTC. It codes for CATSRDGGWLGSEETQYF.